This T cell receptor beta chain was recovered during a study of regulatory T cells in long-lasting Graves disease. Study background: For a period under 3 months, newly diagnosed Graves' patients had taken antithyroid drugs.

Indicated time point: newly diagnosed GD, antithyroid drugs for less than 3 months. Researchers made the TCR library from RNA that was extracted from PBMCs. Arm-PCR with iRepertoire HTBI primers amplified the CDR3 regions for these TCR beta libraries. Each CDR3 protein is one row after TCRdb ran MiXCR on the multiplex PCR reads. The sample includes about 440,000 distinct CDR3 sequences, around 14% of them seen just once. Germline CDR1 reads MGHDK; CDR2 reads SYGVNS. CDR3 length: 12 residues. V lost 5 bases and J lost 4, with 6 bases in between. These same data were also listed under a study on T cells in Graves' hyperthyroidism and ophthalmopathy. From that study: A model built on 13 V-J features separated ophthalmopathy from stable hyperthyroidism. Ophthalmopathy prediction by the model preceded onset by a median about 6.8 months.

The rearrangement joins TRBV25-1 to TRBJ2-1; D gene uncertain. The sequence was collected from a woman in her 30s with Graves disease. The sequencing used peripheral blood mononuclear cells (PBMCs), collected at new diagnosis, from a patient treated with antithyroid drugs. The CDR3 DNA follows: TGTGCCAGCAGTAGGGTATACAATGAGCAGTTCTTC. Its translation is CASSRVYNEQFF.